The text below deals with one T cell receptor beta chain. Its target is unknown. Stable Graves' hyperthyroidism meant no ophthalmopathy progression within 18 months. Fresh peripheral blood, more than 9 ml, yielded the PBMCs. The source of the sample is a study of T cells in Graves' hyperthyroidism and ophthalmopathy. Study-level information: Before any treatment, at initial diagnosis, peripheral blood was collected.

V lost 0 bases, J lost 1 base, and 6 bases lay in between. This CDR3 has 14 amino acids. Germline CDR1 is MNHEY and CDR2 is SVGAGI. RNA transcripts were the template for amplifying TCR beta CDR3 regions. The TCR CDR3 first-round RT-PCR relied on the HTBI primer set. TCRdb independently ran MiXCR on the multiplex PCR reads; one entry per CDR3 protein. The sample consists of hundreds of thousands of distinct CDR3 sequences, about 14% of them appearing once. General study points: The model foresaw ophthalmopathy a median 6.5 months prior to onset.

The chain joins TRBV6-5 to TRBJ1-1; D gene unclear. The receptor was isolated from a woman aged 18 to 35 with Graves' hyperthyroidism. Sequencing was carried out using blood. The CDR3 protein is CASSYSSQNTEAFF. The CDR3 DNA reads as TGTGCCAGCAGTTACTCGAGCCAGAACACTGAAGCTTTCTTT.